This T cell receptor (beta chain) was captured by sequencing in a study of cytomegalovirus exposure and HLA in healthy donors. Study information: Of the donors genotyped, several hundred in all, about 82% fell in the Caucasian-associated ancestry cluster. General study findings and limits: In a later analysis, TCR beta V- and J-gene trimming showed a link to a missense DCLRE1C variant.

This CDR3 contains 14 residues. Trimming pared 5 bases from V and 7 bases from J, leaving 17 bases between. Germline V gene lookup returns CDR1 SEHNR and CDR2 FQNEAQ (reference sequence). Researchers ran the PCR with 60 Vbeta and 13 Jbeta primers. Clones were sequenced by immunoSEQ multiplex PCR, and TCRdb holds only the in-frame ones, with some missing. The table shows under 200,000 clones, with over 75% occurring only once. As concerns this clone: The antigen is not known.

V usage is TRBV7-9 and J usage is TRBJ2-5, with TRBD2 as a possible D gene (5 bases). This sequence originates from a woman between 50 and 59 years old in good health and CMV-seropositive. Sequencing was performed on PBMCs. This CDR3 reads CASSVDGVLGTQYF. The CDR3 DNA sequence: TGTGCCAGCAGCGTGGACGGGGTGTTGGGGACCCAGTACTTC.